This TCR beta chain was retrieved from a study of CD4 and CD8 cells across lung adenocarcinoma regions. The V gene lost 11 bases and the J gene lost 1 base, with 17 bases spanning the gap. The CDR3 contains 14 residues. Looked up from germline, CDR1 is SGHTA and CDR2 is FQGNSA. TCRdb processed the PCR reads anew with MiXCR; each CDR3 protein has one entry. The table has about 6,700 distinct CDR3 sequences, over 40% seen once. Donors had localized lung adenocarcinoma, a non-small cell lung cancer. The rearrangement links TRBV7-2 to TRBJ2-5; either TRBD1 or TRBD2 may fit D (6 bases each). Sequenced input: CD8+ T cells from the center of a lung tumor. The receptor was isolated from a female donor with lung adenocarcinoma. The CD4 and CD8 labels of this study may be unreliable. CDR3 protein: CAGTGGRSQETQYF. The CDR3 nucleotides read TGTGCCGGCACCGGGGGCCGTAGCCAAGAGACCCAGTACTTC.